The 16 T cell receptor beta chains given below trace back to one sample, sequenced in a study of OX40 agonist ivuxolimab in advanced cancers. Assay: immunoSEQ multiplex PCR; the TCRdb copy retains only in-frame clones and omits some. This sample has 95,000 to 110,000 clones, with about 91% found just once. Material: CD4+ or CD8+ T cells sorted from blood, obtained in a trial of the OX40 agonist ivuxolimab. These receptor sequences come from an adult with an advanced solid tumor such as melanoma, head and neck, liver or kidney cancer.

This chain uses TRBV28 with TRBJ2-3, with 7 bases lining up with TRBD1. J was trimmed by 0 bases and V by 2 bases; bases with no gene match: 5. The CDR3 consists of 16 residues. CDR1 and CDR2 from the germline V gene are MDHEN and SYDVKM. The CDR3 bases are TGTGCCAGCAGTTTACTGCAGGGGGTAAGCACAGATACGCAGTATTTT. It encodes CASSLLQGVSTDTQYF.

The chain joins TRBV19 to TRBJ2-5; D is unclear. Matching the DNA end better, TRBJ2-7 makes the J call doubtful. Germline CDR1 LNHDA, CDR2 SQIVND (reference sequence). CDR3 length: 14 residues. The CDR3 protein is CASSISGNSYEQYF. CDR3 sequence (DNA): TGTGCCAGTAGTATCTCAGGAAACTCCTACGAGCAGTACTTC.

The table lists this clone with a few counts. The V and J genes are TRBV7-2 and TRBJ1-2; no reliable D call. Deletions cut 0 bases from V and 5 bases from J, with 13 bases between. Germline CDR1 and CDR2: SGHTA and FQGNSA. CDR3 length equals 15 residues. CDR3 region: CASSLALTGSYGYTF. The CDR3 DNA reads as TGTGCCAGCAGCTTAGCGCTTACTGGGTCGTATGGCTACACCTTC.

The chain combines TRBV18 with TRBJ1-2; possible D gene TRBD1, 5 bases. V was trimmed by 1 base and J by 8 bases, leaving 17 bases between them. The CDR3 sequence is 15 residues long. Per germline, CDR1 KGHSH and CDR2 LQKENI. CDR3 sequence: CASSPLNGQDQGYTF. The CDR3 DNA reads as TGTGCCAGCTCACCACTAAACGGACAAGACCAGGGCTACACCTTC.

CDR3 sequence: CASSLEISRNTEAFF. The CDR3 bases are TGTGCCAGCAGCTTAGAGATCAGTAGGAACACTGAAGCTTTCTTT. The chain has TRBV7-6 and TRBJ1-1; D uncertain. The CDR3 contains 15 residues. Per the germline V gene, CDR1 is SGHVS and CDR2 is FNYEAQ. V was trimmed by 1 base and J by 1 base, leaving 10 bases between them.

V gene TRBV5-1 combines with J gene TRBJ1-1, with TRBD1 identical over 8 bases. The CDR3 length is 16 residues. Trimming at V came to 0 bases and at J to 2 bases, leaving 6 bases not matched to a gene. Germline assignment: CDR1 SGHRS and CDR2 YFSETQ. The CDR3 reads CASSLEPGGTNTEAFF. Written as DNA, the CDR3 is TGCGCCAGCAGCTTGGAACCAGGGGGCACCAACACTGAAGCTTTCTTT.

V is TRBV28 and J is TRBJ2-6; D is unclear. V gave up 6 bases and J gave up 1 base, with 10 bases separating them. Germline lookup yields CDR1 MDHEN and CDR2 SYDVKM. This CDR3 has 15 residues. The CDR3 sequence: CASSLIGSGANVLTF. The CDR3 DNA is TGTGCCAGCAGCTTAATTGGATCTGGGGCCAACGTCCTGACTTTC.

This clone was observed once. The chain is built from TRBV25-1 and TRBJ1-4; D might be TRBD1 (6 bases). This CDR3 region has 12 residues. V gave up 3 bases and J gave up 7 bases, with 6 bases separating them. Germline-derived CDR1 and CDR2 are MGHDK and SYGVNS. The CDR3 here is CASSDRGEKLFF. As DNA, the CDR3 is TGTGCCAGCAGTGACAGGGGTGAAAAACTGTTTTTT.

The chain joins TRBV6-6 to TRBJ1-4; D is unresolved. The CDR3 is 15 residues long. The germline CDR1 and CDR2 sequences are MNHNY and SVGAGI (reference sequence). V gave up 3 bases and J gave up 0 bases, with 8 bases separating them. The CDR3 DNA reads TGTGCCAGCAGTTATCGGCCTGCAACTAATGAAAAACTGTTTTTT. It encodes CASSYRPATNEKLFF.

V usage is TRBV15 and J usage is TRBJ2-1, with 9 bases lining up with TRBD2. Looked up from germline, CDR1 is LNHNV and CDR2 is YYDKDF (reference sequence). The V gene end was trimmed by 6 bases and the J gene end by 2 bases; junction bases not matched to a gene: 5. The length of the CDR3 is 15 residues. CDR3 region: CATRNSGSPYNEQFF. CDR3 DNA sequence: TGTGCCACCAGGAATAGCGGGAGCCCCTACAATGAGCAGTTCTTC.

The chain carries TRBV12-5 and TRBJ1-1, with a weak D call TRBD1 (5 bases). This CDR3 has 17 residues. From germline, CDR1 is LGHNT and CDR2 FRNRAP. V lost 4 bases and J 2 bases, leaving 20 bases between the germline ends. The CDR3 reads CASGSKGISMKNTEAFF. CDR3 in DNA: TGTGCTAGTGGTTCAAAGGGGATATCCATGAAAAACACTGAAGCTTTCTTT.

The CDR3 is CASSPGTPGWSEAFF. The CDR3 region has the DNA TGTGCCAGTAGCCCCGGGACCCCGGGTTGGTCTGAAGCTTTCTTT. The chain is built from TRBV19 and TRBJ1-1; possible D gene TRBD1, 5 bases. V gave up 6 bases and J gave up 6 bases, with 20 bases separating them. This CDR3 has 15 residues. Looked up from germline, CDR1 is LNHDA and CDR2 is SQIVND (reference sequence).

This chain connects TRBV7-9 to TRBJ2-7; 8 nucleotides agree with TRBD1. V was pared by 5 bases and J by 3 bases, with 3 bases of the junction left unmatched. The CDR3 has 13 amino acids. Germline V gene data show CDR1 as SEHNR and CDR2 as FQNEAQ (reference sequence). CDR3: CASSPGQGYEQYF. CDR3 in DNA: TGTGCCAGCAGCCCTGGACAGGGCTACGAGCAGTACTTC.

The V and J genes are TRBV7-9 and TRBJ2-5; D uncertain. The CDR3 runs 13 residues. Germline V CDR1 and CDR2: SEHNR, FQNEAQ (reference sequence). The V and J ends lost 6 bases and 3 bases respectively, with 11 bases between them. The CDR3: CASSPRSEETQYF. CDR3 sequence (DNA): TGTGCCAGCAGTCCTCGGTCTGAAGAGACCCAGTACTTC.

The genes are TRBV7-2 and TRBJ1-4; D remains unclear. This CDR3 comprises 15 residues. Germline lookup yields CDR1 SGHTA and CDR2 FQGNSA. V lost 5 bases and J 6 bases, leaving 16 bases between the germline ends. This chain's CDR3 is CASSPGVQRYEKLFF. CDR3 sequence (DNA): TGTGCCAGCAGCCCCGGGGTACAGAGATATGAAAAACTGTTTTTT.

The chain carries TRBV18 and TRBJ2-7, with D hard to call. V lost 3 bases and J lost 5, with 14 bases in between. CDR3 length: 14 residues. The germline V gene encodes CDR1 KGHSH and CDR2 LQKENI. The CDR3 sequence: CASSPPVRRDEQYF. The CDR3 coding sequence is TGTGCCAGCTCACCCCCGGTTAGAAGGGACGAGCAGTACTTC.